The clone carrying this T cell receptor (beta chain) was seen a few times. Its specificity is unknown. These data are taken from a study of T cell repertoires in cytomegalovirus infection. TCRdb re-analysed the reads in MiXCR, keeping a single row per CDR3 protein. The repertoire includes about 130,000 distinct CDR3 sequences, under 30% of them detected once, and almost 35% sits in the top ten. Looked up from germline, CDR1 is SGHRS and CDR2 is YFSETQ. This CDR3 has 15 amino acids. V gave up 4 bases and J gave up 5 bases; unmatched junction bases: 9. The chain uses TRBV5-1 and TRBJ2-5, with 9 bases lining up with TRBD2. This sequence was found in a human donor in good health (CMV status not recorded). Some clones in this sample may be carry-over from other donors' samples. The sample taken for sequencing was PBMCs, sequenced either directly or after in vitro stimulation (not recorded which). The CDR3 nucleotides read TGCGCCAGCAGCCCCATAGCGGGAGCTCGGGAGACCCAGTACTTC. Its protein is CASSPIAGARETQYF.